The clone carrying this T cell receptor (beta chain) was seen repeatedly, ten times or more. Its cognate antigen is unknown. The template was RNA from unsorted bulk tissue. More than 3 cm separated this lung sample from the edge of the tumor. The sample comes from a study of tumor and adjacent non-tumor tissue in lung cancer. Turning to the study itself: The cohort had approximately 13 adenocarcinoma, a couple of squamous cell and 1 small cell patients. Study-level points and caveats: Tumor TCR diversity, when higher, was linked to shorter survival.

TCRbeta libraries were built with three rounds of nested PCR, modified from ARM-PCR. TCRdb recomputed calls from the multiplex PCR reads with MiXCR, one row per CDR3 protein. The sample contains roughly 48,000 distinct CDR3 sequences, more than 55% of which appear only once. Trimming removed 2 bases at V and 0 bases at J, with 15 bases between. The CDR3 has 17 residues. Per the germline V gene, CDR1 is MDHEN and CDR2 is SYDVKM. The clonotype comes from a woman in her seventies with non-small cell lung cancer. The genes are TRBV28 and TRBJ2-3; D is uncertain. Sequencing input: distant non-tumor lung tissue. The CDR3 protein is CASSLPAVVASTDTQYF. The CDR3 coding sequence is TGTGCCAGCAGTTTACCCGCCGTGGTAGCAAGCACAGATACGCAGTATTTT.